The clone carrying this TCR beta chain has only a few counts. Its antigen is unidentified. This entry is derived from a study of T cells in Graves' hyperthyroidism and ophthalmopathy. The wider study: At the time of initial diagnosis and before any treatment, peripheral blood was collected. Study outcomes and limitations: Blood shared most expanded thyroid clonotypes above 0.001.

The V end lost 11 bases, the J end lost 3 bases, and 11 bases lay between the germline ends. The CDR3 runs 11 residues. The germline V gene encodes CDR1 MDHEN and CDR2 SYDVKM. Researchers amplified the TCR beta CDR3 regions from RNA transcripts. RT-PCR in the first round (using the HTBI primer set) targeted the TCR CDR3. From the multiplex PCR reads, TCRdb called clonotypes with MiXCR, one entry per CDR3 protein. The data show 250,000 to 300,000 distinct CDR3 sequences, about an eighth seen once. This sequence was found in a woman in her 30s with Graves' hyperthyroidism that later progressed to Graves' ophthalmopathy. The chain is built from TRBV28 and TRBJ2-7; D is unresolved. Sequencing input: blood. The CDR3 loop is CAGKDSYEQYF. The CDR3 DNA is TGTGCCGGCAAGGATAGCTACGAGCAGTACTTC.